These T cell receptor beta chains were read from a single sample in a study of blood T cell repertoires in COVID-19. Libraries were prepared by immunoSEQ multiplex PCR; TCRdb keeps only in-frame clonotypes and omits some of them. In the table there are approximately 240,000 clones, less than 85% of which are singletons. Source material: peripheral blood. These receptors were obtained from an elderly woman with active or convalescent COVID-19. Both conserved end residues are part of each CDR3. The D gene is left open where the match is weak. The size of a clone is reported for some rows only, either as once, few or many, or as a class for expanded clones.

CATSERPGLRQETQYF,TGTGCCACCAGTGAGCGACCGGGACTTCGCCAAGAGACCCAGTACTTC,TRBJ2-5,NA,NA,TRBV24-1
CASSLADTTNEKLFF,TGTGCCAGCAGTTTAGCCGACACTACTAATGAAAAACTGTTTTTT,TRBJ1-4,NA,NA,TRBV28
CASSPDEGSPLHF,TGTGCCAGCTCACCCGACGAGGGTTCACCCCTCCACTTT,TRBJ1-6,few,NA,TRBV18
CASSSVPGQGRGEKLFF,TGTGCCAGCAGCTCGGTCCCGGGACAGGGAAGAGGAGAAAAACTGTTTTTT,TRBJ1-4,NA,TRBD1,TRBV7-9
CASSRNTGELFF,TGCGCCAGCAGCAGGAACACCGGGGAGCTGTTTTTT,TRBJ2-2,NA,NA,TRBV10-1
CAISRDRGYGANVLTF,TGTGCCATCAGCCGGGACAGGGGGTATGGGGCCAACGTCCTGACTTTC,TRBJ2-6,once,TRBD1,TRBV10-3
CASSFGGYRGETQYF,TGCGCCAGCAGCTTTGGGGGGTACAGGGGCGAGACCCAGTACTTC,TRBJ2-5,few,NA,TRBV5-1
CASSPGTSNYNEQFF,TGTGCCAGCTCACCCGGGACTTCGAACTACAATGAGCAGTTCTTC,TRBJ2-1,few,NA,TRBV18
CASSQNPPQIEAFF,TGTGCCAGCAGTCAAAACCCTCCACAGATTGAAGCTTTCTTT,TRBJ1-1,NA,NA,TRBV28
CASSPRDRNTEAFF,TGTGCCAGCAGCCCCCGGGACAGGAACACTGAAGCTTTCTTT,TRBJ1-1,NA,TRBD1,TRBV5-4
CASSPGASGLTDTQYF,TGTGCCAGCTCACCTGGGGCTAGCGGCCTCACAGATACGCAGTATTTT,TRBJ2-3,NA,TRBD2,TRBV18
CASSWGTRKNTEAFF,TGTGCCAGCAGCTGGGGGACACGGAAGAACACTGAAGCTTTCTTT,TRBJ1-1,few,NA,TRBV13
CASSRVGRASTDTQYF,TGCGCCAGCAGCCGGGTGGGGAGGGCTAGCACAGATACGCAGTATTTT,TRBJ2-3,NA,TRBD2,TRBV5-1
CASSLDLRSLYGYTF,TGTGCCAGCAGCTTGGATCTCCGTTCGTTATATGGCTACACCTTC,TRBJ1-2,NA,NA,TRBV5-5
CASSEGQGRQPQHF,TGCGCCAGCAGCGAGGGACAGGGCCGTCAGCCCCAGCATTTT,TRBJ1-5,few,TRBD1,TRBV5-1
CASSPTGVANYGYTF,TGCGCCAGCAGCCCAACCGGGGTAGCTAACTATGGCTACACCTTC,TRBJ1-2,once,NA,TRBV5-1
CASSEGSLNTEAFF,TGTGCCAGCAGTGAGGGCAGTTTGAACACTGAAGCTTTCTTT,TRBJ1-1,NA,NA,TRBV6-1
CSASGQGDTGELFF,TGCAGTGCTAGTGGTCAGGGTGACACCGGGGAGCTGTTTTTT,TRBJ2-2,NA,NA,TRBV20-1
CAWSSGAYGYTF,TGTGCCTGGAGTTCGGGTGCATATGGCTACACCTTC,TRBJ1-2,NA,NA,TRBV30
CASSQVGVRGYEQYF,TGTGCCAGCAGCCAAGTTGGGGTCAGGGGCTACGAGCAGTACTTC,TRBJ2-7,NA,NA,TRBV3-1/TRBV3-2
CASMETTSGEKLFF,TGTGCCAGCATGGAGACCACCTCCGGTGAAAAACTGTTTTTT,TRBJ1-4,few,NA,TRBV2
CASSLRGGSGQPQHF,TGTGCCAGCAGTTTAAGGGGAGGGTCCGGTCAGCCCCAGCATTTT,TRBJ1-5,NA,NA,TRBV28
CASSQENARTGIYF,TGCGCCAGCAGCCAAGAAAACGCGCGGACAGGGATATATTTT,TRBJ1-3,NA,TRBD1,TRBV4-1
CASSLRGLDEKLFF,TGTGCCAGCAGCTTGAGGGGGCTTGATGAAAAACTGTTTTTT,TRBJ1-4,NA,TRBD1,TRBV5-6
CASSPERTGGRDTQYF,TGTGCCAGCTCACCGGAGCGGACAGGGGGGAGAGATACGCAGTATTTT,TRBJ2-3,NA,TRBD1,TRBV18
CASSPHSDRGTYEQYF,TGCGCCAGCAGTCCACATTCCGACAGGGGGACCTACGAGCAGTACTTC,TRBJ2-7,NA,TRBD1,TRBV4-1
CASSQRLAGEVVNTGELFF,TGTGCCAGCAGCCAAAGGCTAGCGGGAGAGGTGGTGAACACCGGGGAGCTGTTTTTT,TRBJ2-2,NA,TRBD2,TRBV3-1/TRBV3-2
CASSLGSYSYEQYF,TGTGCCAGCAGTTTGGGGAGCTACTCCTACGAGCAGTACTTC,TRBJ2-7,once,NA,TRBV28
CASSSGSFYNEQFF,TGTGCCAGCAGTAGCGGGAGCTTCTACAATGAGCAGTTCTTC,TRBJ2-1,NA,TRBD2,TRBV28
CASSHNRGTEAFF,TGTGCCAGTAGTCATAACAGGGGCACTGAAGCTTTCTTT,TRBJ1-1,NA,TRBD1,TRBV19
CASILANTETQYF,TGTGCCAGCATTCTAGCCAACACGGAGACCCAGTACTTC,TRBJ2-5,NA,NA,TRBV2
CASSDSLNTEAFF,TGTGCCAGCTCAGACAGCCTTAACACTGAAGCTTTCTTT,TRBJ1-1,NA,NA,TRBV18
CASSFTRRTDTQYF,TGTGCCAGCAGCTTTACTAGAAGGACAGATACGCAGTATTTT,TRBJ2-3,NA,NA,TRBV5-4
CASSSRTSGNYNEQFF,TGTGCCAGCAGTTCCAGGACTAGCGGTAACTACAATGAGCAGTTCTTC,TRBJ2-1,NA,TRBD2,TRBV6-5
CASSQAGGRFYEQFF,TGTGCCAGCAGCCAAGCGGGGGGGCGCTTCTATGAGCAGTTCTTC,TRBJ2-1,once,TRBD2,TRBV3-1/TRBV3-2
CASSFSGANSPLHF,TGTGCCAGCAGCTTTAGCGGGGCCAATTCACCCCTCCACTTT,TRBJ1-6,NA,NA,TRBV7-9
CASYTMSGSNQPQHF,TGTGCCAGCTACACAATGTCAGGAAGCAATCAGCCCCAGCATTTT,TRBJ1-5,NA,NA,TRBV28
CASTRQAVGGYTF,TGTGCCAGCACCCGACAGGCTGTGGGGGGCTACACCTTC,TRBJ1-2,NA,NA,TRBV28
CASSSGSSSYNEQFF,TGTGCCAGCAGCTCCGGGAGCAGCTCCTACAATGAGCAGTTCTTC,TRBJ2-1,NA,NA,TRBV5-4
CASSQDRGGFNEQFF,TGCGCCAGCAGCCAAGACAGGGGAGGATTCAATGAGCAGTTCTTC,TRBJ2-1,NA,TRBD1,TRBV5-1
CASSYGDRAGNTIYF,TGCGCCAGCAGCTACGGGGACAGGGCTGGAAACACCATATATTTT,TRBJ1-3,NA,TRBD1,TRBV5-1
CASMSPGDQPQHF,TGTGCCAGTATGAGTCCGGGGGATCAGCCCCAGCATTTT,TRBJ1-5,NA,NA,TRBV19
CASSLRGQHRGETQYF,TGTGCCAGCAGCCTAAGGGGCCAGCATAGGGGAGAGACCCAGTACTTC,TRBJ2-5,NA,NA,TRBV3-1/TRBV3-2
CASSLGYGIYEQYF,TGTGCCAGCAGCTTAGGGTACGGTATCTACGAGCAGTACTTC,TRBJ2-7,NA,NA,TRBV7-2
CASSYEYRGTEAFF,TGTGCCAGCAGTTACGAGTACCGGGGGACTGAAGCTTTCTTT,TRBJ1-1,NA,NA,TRBV6-6
CASSDTPGYGEQYF,TGTGCCAGCAGTGACACACCAGGGTACGGCGAGCAGTACTTC,TRBJ2-7,NA,NA,TRBV6-4
CASSPVYEETQYF,TGTGCCAGCTCACCAGTTTATGAGGAGACCCAGTACTTC,TRBJ2-5,NA,NA,TRBV18
CASKRGGQGSFGTEAFF,TGTGCCAGCAAGAGGGGAGGGCAGGGAAGTTTTGGCACTGAAGCTTTCTTT,TRBJ1-1,NA,NA,TRBV27
CASSPGQGGIGELFF,TGTGCCAGTAGCCCGGGACAGGGGGGAATCGGGGAGCTGTTTTTT,TRBJ2-2,NA,TRBD1,TRBV19
CASRMSYGYTF,TGTGCCAGCAGGATGAGCTATGGCTACACCTTC,TRBJ1-2,NA,NA,TRBV6-5
CASSQGGARNQPQHF,TGTGCCAGCAGTCAGGGGGGTGCGCGAAATCAGCCCCAGCATTTT,TRBJ1-5,NA,TRBD1,TRBV28
CAWSSQGVFSGYGYTF,TGTGCCTGGAGTAGTCAGGGGGTGTTCTCAGGCTATGGCTACACCTTC,TRBJ1-2,NA,TRBD1,TRBV30